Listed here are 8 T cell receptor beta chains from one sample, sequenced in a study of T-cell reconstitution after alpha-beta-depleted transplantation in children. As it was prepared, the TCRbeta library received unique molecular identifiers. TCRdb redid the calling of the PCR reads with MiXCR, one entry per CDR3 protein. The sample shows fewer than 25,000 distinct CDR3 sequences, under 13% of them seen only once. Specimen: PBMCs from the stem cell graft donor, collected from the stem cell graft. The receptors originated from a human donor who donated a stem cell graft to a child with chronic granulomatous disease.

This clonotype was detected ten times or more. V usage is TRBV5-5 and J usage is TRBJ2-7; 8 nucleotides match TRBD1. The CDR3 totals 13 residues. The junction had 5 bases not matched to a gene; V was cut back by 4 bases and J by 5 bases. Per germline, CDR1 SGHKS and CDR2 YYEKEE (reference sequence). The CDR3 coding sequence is TGTGCCAGCAGCGGGTACAGGGGGGACGAGCAGTACTTC. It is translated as CASSGYRGDEQYF.

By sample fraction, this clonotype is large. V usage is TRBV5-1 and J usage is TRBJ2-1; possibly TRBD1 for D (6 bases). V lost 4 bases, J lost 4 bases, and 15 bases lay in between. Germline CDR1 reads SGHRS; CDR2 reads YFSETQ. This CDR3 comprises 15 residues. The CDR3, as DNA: TGCGCCAGCAGCCCTACAGGGAATAGGTACAATGAGCAGTTCTTC. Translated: CASSPTGNRYNEQFF.

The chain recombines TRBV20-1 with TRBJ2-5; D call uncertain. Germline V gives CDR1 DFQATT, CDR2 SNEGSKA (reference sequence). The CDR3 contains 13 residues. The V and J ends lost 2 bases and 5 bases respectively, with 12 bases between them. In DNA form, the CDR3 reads TGCAGTGCTAGATCCCTCCCGACTGAGACCCAGTACTTC. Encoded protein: CSARSLPTETQYF.

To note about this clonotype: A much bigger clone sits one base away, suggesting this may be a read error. Here the CDR3 DNA reads TGTGCTAGCAAACCCACAGGGGGCAGCCAGTACTTC. This codes for CASKPTGGSQYF. This chain uses TRBV7-7 with TRBJ2-5; 9 bases map to TRBD1. This CDR3 comprises 12 residues. CDR1 and CDR2 from the germline V gene are SSHAT and FNYEAQ (reference sequence).

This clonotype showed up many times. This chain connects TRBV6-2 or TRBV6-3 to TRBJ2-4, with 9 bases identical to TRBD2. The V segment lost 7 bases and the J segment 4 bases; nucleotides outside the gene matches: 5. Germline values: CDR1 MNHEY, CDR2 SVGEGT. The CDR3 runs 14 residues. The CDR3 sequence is CASNAGGIKNIQYF. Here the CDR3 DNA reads TGTGCCAGCAACGCGGGGGGGATAAAAAACATTCAGTACTTC.

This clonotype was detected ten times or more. The DNA of the CDR3 is TGTGCCAGCAGTGCGTCGGTTCCGGGCAATGAGCAGTTCTTC. It codes for CASSASVPGNEQFF. This sequence joins TRBV25-1 and TRBJ2-1; D call uncertain. CDR1 is MGHDK and CDR2 is SYGVNS in the germline V gene. V was pared by 4 bases and J by 6 bases, with 13 bases between. This CDR3 comprises 14 residues.

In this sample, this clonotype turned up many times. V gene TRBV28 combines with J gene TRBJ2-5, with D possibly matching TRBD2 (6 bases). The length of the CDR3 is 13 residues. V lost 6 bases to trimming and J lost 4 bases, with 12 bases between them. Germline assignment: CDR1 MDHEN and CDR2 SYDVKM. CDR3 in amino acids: CASSFMGGETQYF. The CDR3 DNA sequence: TGTGCCAGCAGCTTTATGGGGGGAGAGACCCAGTACTTC.

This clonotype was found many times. The CDR3 DNA reads TGTGCCAGCAGTTTAAACCCACTAGCGGGAGTCACAGATACGCAGTATTTT. Its translation: CASSLNPLAGVTDTQYF. This chain links TRBV7-6 with TRBJ2-3; 11 nucleotides agree with TRBD2. Trimming removed 6 bases from V and 2 bases from J; junction bases left unmatched: 10. The CDR3 has 17 amino acids. From germline, CDR1 is SGHVS and CDR2 FNYEAQ.